Each of the 23 T cell receptor beta chains below was sequenced from the same sample in a study of early T cells in non-severe SARS-CoV-2 infection. TCRdb passed the 5' RACE reads through MiXCR, listing each CDR3 protein once. The sample records about 69,000 distinct CDR3 sequences, about 4.9% being singletons. The sample here was whole blood, taken at baseline. Receptor source: an adult who was a healthcare worker with PCR-confirmed SARS-CoV-2 infection or an uninfected control (not recorded which). The donor label of this sample is uncertain.

This clonotype appeared a few times. V and J are TRBV10-2 and TRBJ2-7; D is ambiguous. There are 11 residues in the CDR3. Germline CDR1 and CDR2: WSHSY and SAAADI. Deletions cut 3 bases from V and 4 bases from J, with 4 bases between. The CDR3: CASSEQYEQYF. For the CDR3, the DNA is TGCGCCAGCAGTGAACAATACGAGCAGTACTTC.

This sequence joins TRBV3-1 and TRBJ1-1; D is uncertain. The germline V gene encodes CDR1 LGHDT and CDR2 YNNKEL (reference sequence). The ends were cut back, 0 bases at V and 2 bases at J, with 10 bases in the middle. The CDR3 contains 15 residues. The CDR3 region has the DNA TGTGCCAGCAGCCAAGAACACGGGGTTAACACTGAAGCTTTCTTT. Protein product: CASSQEHGVNTEAFF.

This clonotype was picked up many times. The chain carries TRBV11-2 and TRBJ1-1, with D unclear. V gave up 5 bases and J gave up 6 bases, with 10 bases separating them. Germline V gene sequence: CDR1 SGHAT, CDR2 FQNNGV. The CDR3 extends over 12 amino acids. CDR3 sequence: CASSHLRAEAFF. Here the CDR3 DNA reads TGTGCCAGCAGCCACCTTAGGGCTGAAGCTTTCTTT.

In this sample, this clonotype turned up many times. The chain joins TRBV11-2 to TRBJ1-1; TRBD1 is a possible D gene (5 bases). Germline lookup yields CDR1 SGHAT and CDR2 FQNNGV. The CDR3 runs 14 residues. The V gene lost 5 bases and the J gene lost 4 bases, with 14 bases spanning the gap. The CDR3 DNA follows: TGTGCCAGCAGCACCCCCTCCCAGGGCACTGAAGCTTTCTTT. This encodes CASSTPSQGTEAFF.

This clonotype was counted a few times. The CDR3 nucleotides are TGTGCCAGCAGCTGGGTAGCCGCCCTTACCTACGAGCAGTACTTC. This encodes CASSWVAALTYEQYF. V gene TRBV7-2 combines with J gene TRBJ2-7; D remains ambiguous. Germline CDR1 and CDR2: SGHTA and FQGNSA. V was pared by 4 bases and J by 2 bases, with 15 bases between. The CDR3 sequence is 15 residues long.

This clonotype has only a few counts. The CDR3 DNA follows: TGTGCCAGCAGTTACGGGGTCGGCGAGACCCAGTACTTC. Translated, it gives CASSYGVGETQYF. This rearrangement joins TRBV27 to TRBJ2-5; D is perhaps TRBD2 (5 bases). The CDR3 runs to 13 residues. Germline values: CDR1 MNHEY, CDR2 SMNVEV (reference sequence). V was pared by 4 bases and J by 5 bases, with 11 bases between.

V gene TRBV5-1 combines with J gene TRBJ1-2, with D unresolved. CDR1 is SGHRS and CDR2 is YFSETQ in the germline V gene. Trimming left V 0 bases short and J 7 bases short, with 10 bases between. This CDR3 is built from 13 residues. DNA of the CDR3: TGCGCCAGCAGCTTGGCCGGGGAGACTGGCTACACCTTC. Encoded protein: CASSLAGETGYTF.

Many counts were recorded for this clonotype. The CDR3 bases are TGCGCCAGCAGCTTTACCCGACTAGCGGGGAACAATGAGCAGTTCTTC. Translation: CASSFTRLAGNNEQFF. The gene calls are TRBV5-1 and TRBJ2-1, with 11 bases matching TRBD2. Germline V lookup: CDR1 SGHRS, CDR2 YFSETQ. Trimming removed 2 bases from V and 5 bases from J; junction bases left unmatched: 6. CDR3 length equals 16 residues.

This clonotype was counted many times. DNA for the CDR3: TGTGCCAGCAGTTCGAGACTAGCGGGGGCCACGAGCTCCTACAATGAGCAGTTCTTC. It encodes CASSSRLAGATSSYNEQFF. The chain is built from TRBV27 and TRBJ2-1, with 12 bases identical to TRBD2. This CDR3 spans 19 amino acids. Germline CDR1 is MNHEY and CDR2 is SMNVEV (reference sequence). J was trimmed by 0 bases and V by 4 bases; bases with no gene match: 10.

The sample holds many counts of this clonotype. The V gene is TRBV5-4, the J gene TRBJ1-1; the D is unclear. The CDR3 covers 14 residues. V was pared by 4 bases and J by 4 bases, with 14 bases between. Germline values: CDR1 SGHNT, CDR2 YYREEE (reference sequence). DNA of the CDR3: TGTGCCAGCAGCGCTGAGTGGACTGGCACTGAAGCTTTCTTT. Protein product: CASSAEWTGTEAFF.

This clonotype has at least ten counts. The chain carries TRBV30 and TRBJ2-3; D unclear. Germline CDR1 GTSNPN, CDR2 SVGIG (reference sequence). V gave up 7 bases and J gave up 0 bases, with 2 bases separating them. This CDR3 has 10 amino acids. CDR3 amino acids: CALSTDTQYF. The CDR3 DNA sequence: TGTGCCTTGAGCACAGATACGCAGTATTTT.

This clonotype showed up many times. This chain connects TRBV15 to TRBJ2-3; D possibly corresponds to TRBD2 (6 bases). V was shortened by 5 bases and J by 0 bases, with 6 bases between the two germline ends. The CDR3 loop spans 13 amino acids. Looked up from germline, CDR1 is LNHNV and CDR2 is YYDKDF (reference sequence). The CDR3 DNA sequence: TGTGCCACCAGCGCGGGGAGCACAGATACGCAGTATTTT. Encoded protein: CATSAGSTDTQYF. The full variable domain, with the rest looked up from reference TRBV15 and TRBJ2-3, is DAMVIQNPRYQVTQFGKPVTLSCSQTLNHNVMYWYQQKSSQAPKLLFHYYDKDFNNEADTPDNFQSRRPNTSFCFLDIRSPGLGDTAMYLCATSAGSTDTQYFGPGTRLTVL.

This clonotype was found a few times. The chain combines TRBV5-5 with TRBJ1-6, with TRBD1 as a possible D gene (5 bases). The CDR3 totals 14 residues. CDR1 SGHKS and CDR2 YYEKEE come from the germline V gene (reference sequence). V was pared by 4 bases and J by 9 bases, with 14 bases between. The chain's CDR3 is CASSPGTEPSPLHF. The CDR3 nucleotides read TGTGCCAGCAGCCCTGGGACGGAACCTTCACCCCTCCACTTT. The full variable domain, its missing parts supplied by reference TRBV5-5 and TRBJ1-6, is DAGVTQSPTHLIKTRGQQVTLRCSPISGHKSVSWYQQVLGQGPQFIFQYYEKEERGRGNFPDRFSARQFPNYSSELNVNALLLGDSALYLCASSPGTEPSPLHFGNGTRLTVT.

This clonotype was seen only a few times. The chain links TRBV13 to TRBJ1-1; 10 nucleotides match TRBD1. J was trimmed by 5 bases and V by 5 bases; bases with no gene match: 11. CDR1 and CDR2 from the germline V gene are PRHDT and FYEKMQ (reference sequence). The CDR3 covers 16 residues. CDR3 bases: TGTGCCAGCAGCCAACGCGGGACAGGGGTTTTAACTGAAGCTTTCTTT. Amino acids: CASSQRGTGVLTEAFF. Full variable domain (outside the CDR3, taken from reference TRBV13 and TRBJ1-1): AAGVIQSPRHLIKEKRETATLKCYPIPRHDTVYWYQQGPGQDPQFLISFYEKMQSDKGSIPDRFSAQQFSDYHSELNMSSLELGDSALYFCASSQRGTGVLTEAFFGQGTRLTVV.

This clonotype was counted between two and nine times. V is TRBV7-2 and J is TRBJ2-7; D gene unclear. The CDR3 contains 15 residues. Per the germline V gene, CDR1 is SGHTA and CDR2 is FQGNSA. The V end was cut by 5 bases, the J end by 3 bases, with 17 bases between. CDR3 residues: CASSPPPARFYEQYF. In DNA, the CDR3 is TGTGCCAGCAGCCCTCCCCCCGCTAGGTTCTACGAGCAGTACTTC.

The V and J genes are TRBV6-5 and TRBJ1-4, with TRBD1 matching over 9 bases. This CDR3 is built from 15 residues. Germline V lookup: CDR1 MNHEY, CDR2 SVGAGI. Germline trimming cut 2 bases from V and 8 bases from J; bases unmatched to any gene: 6. The CDR3 coding sequence is TGTGCCAGCAGTTACCTAGGACAGGGGAAGGAAAAACTGTTTTTT. Its protein is CASSYLGQGKEKLFF.

This clonotype appeared many times. This chain uses TRBV29-1 with TRBJ1-1, with D perhaps matching TRBD1 (6 bases). V dropped 4 bases and J dropped 4 bases, with 16 bases sitting between them. The germline CDR1 and CDR2 sequences are SQVTM and ANQGSEA. This CDR3 has 14 residues. The CDR3 sequence: CSVGFSRGGTEAFF. The DNA for the CDR3 is TGCAGCGTTGGTTTTTCCAGGGGAGGCACTGAAGCTTTCTTT.

This clonotype was counted at least ten times. This chain connects TRBV18 to TRBJ2-6; maybe TRBD1 (6 bases). V lost 4 bases to trimming and J lost 4 bases, with 20 bases between them. CDR3 length: 18 amino acids. The germline CDR1 and CDR2 sequences are KGHSH and LQKENI. For the CDR3, the DNA is TGTGCCAGCTCACTCACTATGACAGGTCCCACCGGGGCCAACGTCCTGACTTTC. Amino acid sequence: CASSLTMTGPTGANVLTF.

In this sample, this clonotype turned up a few times. The rearrangement joins TRBV7-2 to TRBJ2-4, with D perhaps TRBD1 or TRBD2 (6 bases each). The CDR3 is made up of 14 amino acids. Trimming cost V 1 base and J 7 bases, with 11 bases left between them. From germline, CDR1 is SGHTA and CDR2 FQGNSA. Here the CDR3 reads CASSLDGGRNIQYF. CDR3 DNA sequence: TGTGCCAGCAGCTTAGATGGGGGGCGGAACATTCAGTACTTC.

This clonotype came up a few times. The J gene is TRBJ2-7, the V gene TRBV7-2, with D possibly TRBD2 on 6 matching bases. CDR1 and CDR2 (germline): SGHTA, FQGNSA. There are 15 residues in the CDR3. Trimming stripped 5 bases from V and 1 base from J, with 15 bases between. CDR3 protein: CASSPRTTQSYEQYF. The CDR3 nucleotides are TGTGCCAGCAGCCCGCGGACTACCCAGTCCTACGAGCAGTACTTC.

At least ten counts were recorded for this clonotype. The chain links TRBV6-2 or TRBV6-3 to TRBJ2-1; D is ambiguous. This CDR3 contains 15 residues. The germline V gene encodes CDR1 MNHEY and CDR2 SVGEGT. With 5 bases removed from V and 3 bases from J, the gap between germline ends came to 14 bases. CDR3 nucleotide sequence: TGTGCCAGCAGTCCCCTCGCCTCCTTCTACAATGAGCAGTTCTTC. Protein sequence: CASSPLASFYNEQFF.

The rearrangement uses TRBV18 and TRBJ1-4; possible D gene TRBD1, 6 bases. With 2 bases removed from V and 5 bases from J, the gap between germline ends came to 9 bases. Germline V gene lookup returns CDR1 KGHSH and CDR2 LQKENI. The CDR3 loop spans 14 amino acids. The CDR3 DNA sequence: TGTGCCAGCTCACCAAGTACAGGGAATGAAAAACTGTTTTTT. It encodes CASSPSTGNEKLFF. The full variable domain, in which reference TRBV18 and TRBJ1-4 provide the parts outside the CDR3, is NAGVMQNPRHLVRRRGQEARLRCSPMKGHSHVYWYRQLPEEGLKFMVYLQKENIIDESGMPKERFSAEFPKEGPSILRIQQVVRGDSAAYFCASSPSTGNEKLFFGSGTQLSVL.

This clonotype was found many times. The chain joins TRBV11-3 to TRBJ2-1; D not resolved. The CDR3 consists of 14 residues. Per germline, CDR1 SGHNT and CDR2 YENEEA. The V end lost 0 bases, the J end lost 5 bases, and 8 bases lay between the germline ends. The CDR3 region has the DNA TGTGCCAGCAGCTTAGATCGGATAGACAATGAGCAGTTCTTC. Translating it yields CASSLDRIDNEQFF.